These T cell receptor beta chains were read from a single sample in a study of CD8+ T cells in alopecia areata. TCRdb's table, derived via immunoSEQ multiplex PCR, lists solely in-frame clones and lacks some. The data hold hundreds of thousands of clones, with roughly 63% observed a single time. Source: CD4+ T cells sorted from blood, taken between weeks 51 and 52, from a patient treated with tofacitinib. These receptors came from a human donor with alopecia areata. Both conserved end residues are part of each CDR3. D genes are given only for firm matches. Some rows have no size entry. The others give once, few or many, or a class for an expanded clone.

cdr3_nt cdr3_aa v_call clone_size j_call d_call
TGTGCCAGCAGCCCCGACGGCTACACCGGGGAGCTGTTTTTT CASSPDGYTGELFF TRBV11-3 . TRBJ2-2 .
TGTGCCAGCAGCCAAGATACCCGACAGGGCGGGTATGGCTACACCTTC CASSQDTRQGGYGYTF TRBV14 . TRBJ1-2 TRBD1
TGTGCCAGCGACACCGCAACTAATGAAAAACTGTTTTTT CASDTATNEKLFF TRBV28 . TRBJ1-4 .
TGTGCCTGGAGTACAGGAGATACGCAGTATTTT CAWSTGDTQYF TRBV30 . TRBJ2-3 .
TGTGCCAGCAGCCCGCGGACAGGGGCCCCTAATGAAAAACTGTTTTTT CASSPRTGAPNEKLFF TRBV9 . TRBJ1-4 TRBD1
TGTGCCAGCAGTGAACGGGCTGGACAGTCCTACGAGCAGTACTTC CASSERAGQSYEQYF TRBV2 . TRBJ2-7 .
TGTGCCATCGGGCCCCGGACTAGCGGACTAACAGATACGCAGTATTTT CAIGPRTSGLTDTQYF TRBV10-3 . TRBJ2-3 TRBD2
TGTGCCAGCAGCGTAGCCGACGAATGGACCGTCCTGACTTTC CASSVADEWTVLTF TRBV9 few TRBJ2-6 .
TGTGCCAGCAGCGCTTCTAGCGGGGTCCAAGAGACCCAGTACTTC CASSASSGVQETQYF TRBV9 . TRBJ2-5 TRBD2
TGTGCCAGCAGTGAAACCCCCGGGACAGGACGTGAAGATACGCAGTATTTT CASSETPGTGREDTQYF TRBV13 few TRBJ2-3 TRBD1
TGTGCCAGCAGCTTGACAGGGACTAAGGGCTATGGCTACACCTTC CASSLTGTKGYGYTF TRBV7-9 . TRBJ1-2 TRBD1
TGCAGCGTTGGAGGGTCGGCAGGTAGAATGAACACTGAAGCTTTCTTT CSVGGSAGRMNTEAFF TRBV29-1 . TRBJ1-1 .
TGCGCCAGCAGCCAAAGCGGGGGGCTTGCCTACGAGCAGTACTTC CASSQSGGLAYEQYF TRBV5-1 . TRBJ2-7 TRBD2
TGTGCCAGCTCACCCGGGACTACCGAGACCCAGTACTTC CASSPGTTETQYF TRBV18 few TRBJ2-5 TRBD2
TGCAGCGTTGAAGGAAGGGATGGATGGGACTACGAGCAGTACTTC CSVEGRDGWDYEQYF TRBV29-1 once TRBJ2-7 .
TGTGCCTGGAGCCCGGGACAGGGCGGCGAGCAGTACTTC CAWSPGQGGEQYF TRBV30 . TRBJ2-7 TRBD1
TGTGCCAGCAGCTGGGCCTTTGGCACTGAAGCTTTCTTT CASSWAFGTEAFF TRBV7-2 . TRBJ1-1 .
TGTGCCAGCAGTAGGGGCACCGGGGAGCTGTTTTTT CASSRGTGELFF TRBV25-1 . TRBJ2-2 .
TGCGCCAGCAGCTTGGTCCCAGGGATGGGCAATGAGCAGTTCTTC CASSLVPGMGNEQFF TRBV5-1 . TRBJ2-1 .
TGCGCCAGCAGCCAAGATCCGACAAGCGGCCTTTGGGAGCAGTACTTC CASSQDPTSGLWEQYF TRBV4-3 . TRBJ2-7 .
TGTGCCAGCAGTTTCGGGGGATTGGGGAACACTGAAGCTTTCTTT CASSFGGLGNTEAFF TRBV6-5 . TRBJ1-1 .
TGTGCCAGCTCACCCAGGGTAACCTACGAGCAGTACTTC CASSPRVTYEQYF TRBV18 . TRBJ2-7 .
TGCGCCAGCAGTCCCTGGGACAGATACTACGAGCAGTACTTC CASSPWDRYYEQYF TRBV23-1 . TRBJ2-7 TRBD1
TGTGCCAGCAGCCAATCCTTGGGGCCGAACACTGAAGCTTTCTTT CASSQSLGPNTEAFF TRBV16 . TRBJ1-1 .
TGTGCCACCGTAACCGGGACTCCCCACAACACAGATACGCAGTATTTT CATVTGTPHNTDTQYF TRBV15 . TRBJ2-3 .
TGTGCCATCAGTGAGAACAGGGGATCGGCGGATACGCAGTATTTT CAISENRGSADTQYF TRBV10-3 . TRBJ2-3 TRBD1
TGTGCCAGCAGTAACAAGTTAGAAGCTTTCTTT CASSNKLEAFF TRBV6-6 few TRBJ1-1 .
TGCGCCAGCAGCCGGGATCCCCTGATCTACGAGCAGTACTTC CASSRDPLIYEQYF TRBV10-2 few TRBJ2-7 .
TGCGCCAGCAGCCCAGGGGGGACGGAGTATGGCTACACCTTC CASSPGGTEYGYTF TRBV5-1 . TRBJ1-2 TRBD1
TGCAGCGTGGGGAGGGGATCCGGCTACACCTTC CSVGRGSGYTF TRBV29-1 . TRBJ1-2 .
TGTGCCAGCAGTGAAGGGGGTCCCCTTTATGGCTACACCTTC CASSEGGPLYGYTF TRBV6-1 once TRBJ1-2 .
TGTGCCAGCTCAGACGGGACCTTATGGGTCTCCTACAATGAGCAGTTCTTC CASSDGTLWVSYNEQFF TRBV18 few TRBJ2-1 .
TGTGCCAGCAGCTTAACGGTTAGCACAGATACGCAGTATTTT CASSLTVSTDTQYF TRBV11-2 . TRBJ2-3 .
TGTGCCAGCAGCCCATCCCCAGGACAGCGCGAGCAGTACTTC CASSPSPGQREQYF TRBV6-5 . TRBJ2-7 .
TGTGCCAGCAGTTTCAGGGCGGTGGACAGGGTTCCGTTCTTC CASSFRAVDRVPFF TRBV27 few TRBJ2-1 TRBD1
TGTGCCAGCAGCCAAAACCTTCAGGGTGATGAGCAGTTCTTC CASSQNLQGDEQFF TRBV7-3 many TRBJ2-1 .
TGCAGCGTTCACCGTCAGGGGGCGTCCACAGATACGCAGTATTTT CSVHRQGASTDTQYF TRBV29-1 few TRBJ2-3 TRBD1
TGCAGTGGGGCAGGGAACTATGGCTACACCTTC CSGAGNYGYTF TRBV20-1 . TRBJ1-2 .
TGTGCCAGCAGCCTCAGAACCGGGACAGGGGAGTTAGAGACCCAGTACTTC CASSLRTGTGELETQYF TRBV7-2 once TRBJ2-5 TRBD1
TGTGCCAGCAGCTTGACAGCGGCGGACTACGAGCAGTACTTC CASSLTAADYEQYF TRBV5-6 few TRBJ2-7 .
TGTGCCAGCAGTTACTCTGGCGGGGGGCCCACAGATACGCAGTATTTT CASSYSGGGPTDTQYF TRBV6-5 . TRBJ2-3 TRBD2
TGTGCCAGCAGCCCAACAATGGGCGAGCAGTACTTC CASSPTMGEQYF TRBV5-6 . TRBJ2-7 .
TGTGCCAGCAGTGAAGGAGGCCACAGGTTGAATCAGCCCCAGCATTTT CASSEGGHRLNQPQHF TRBV2 . TRBJ1-5 .
TGTGCCTGGAGTCTACAGGGGCCCCCTAATGAAAAACTGTTTTTT CAWSLQGPPNEKLFF TRBV30 . TRBJ1-4 TRBD1
TGTGCCTGGAGTTGGCTAGCGGGGTACACAGATACGCAGTATTTT CAWSWLAGYTDTQYF TRBV30 . TRBJ2-3 TRBD2
TGCAGCGTTCTAGCGGGGGGATTAAATACGCAGTATTTT CSVLAGGLNTQYF TRBV29-1 . TRBJ2-3 TRBD2
TGTGCCAGCAGTGGAAACCAGCAAGAGACCCAGTACTTC CASSGNQQETQYF TRBV2 . TRBJ2-5 .
TGTGCCAGCTCACCAGGCACCACCTACGAGCAGTACTTC CASSPGTTYEQYF TRBV18 few TRBJ2-7 .
TGTGCCAGCAGCGTGACCGGGACAGGGGGCGCGCGCGGCTACACCTTC CASSVTGTGGARGYTF TRBV2 . TRBJ1-2 TRBD1
TGTGCCAGCAGCCCGGGCAGGGTCGGTGGCTACACCTTC CASSPGRVGGYTF TRBV13 few TRBJ1-2 .
TGCAGTGCTTCCAGTGAAGAGACCCAGTACTTC CSASSEETQYF TRBV20-1 . TRBJ2-5 .
TGTGCCAGCAGTTACGACACCGTGGGGGATGAAAAACTGTTTTTT CASSYDTVGDEKLFF TRBV6-6 few TRBJ1-4 .
TGCGCCAGCCGATATACTCCGGGACAACCACCGATTCCCCTCCACTTT CASRYTPGQPPIPLHF TRBV5-1 . TRBJ1-6 .
TGTGCCAGCAGCTCCCGGGACAGGGGGCCTAGAGGCTATGGCTACACCTTC CASSSRDRGPRGYGYTF TRBV7-2 . TRBJ1-2 TRBD1
TGTGCCACCAGCTTGGGGCCCGACTATAATTCACCCCTCCACTTT CATSLGPDYNSPLHF TRBV15 once TRBJ1-6 .
TGTGCCAGCAGGCGGGACTCTCGGGAGACCCAGTACTTC CASRRDSRETQYF TRBV6-6 few TRBJ2-5 .
TGTGCCAGCAGTCTGGAGGGCCGCGGCTACACCTTC CASSLEGRGYTF TRBV5-4 . TRBJ1-2 .